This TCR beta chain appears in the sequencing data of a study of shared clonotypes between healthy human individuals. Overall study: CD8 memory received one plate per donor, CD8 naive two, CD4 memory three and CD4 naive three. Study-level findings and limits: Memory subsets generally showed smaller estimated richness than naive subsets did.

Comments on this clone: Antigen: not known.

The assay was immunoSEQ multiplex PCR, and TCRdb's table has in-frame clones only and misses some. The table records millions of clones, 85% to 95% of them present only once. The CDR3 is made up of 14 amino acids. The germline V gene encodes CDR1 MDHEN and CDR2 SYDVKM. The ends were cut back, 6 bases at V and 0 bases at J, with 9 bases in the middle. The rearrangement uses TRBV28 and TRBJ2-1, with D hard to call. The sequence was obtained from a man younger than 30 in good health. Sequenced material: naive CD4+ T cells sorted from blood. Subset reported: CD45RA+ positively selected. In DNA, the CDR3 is TGTGCCAGCAGCCTTTCGAACTCCTACAATGAGCAGTTCTTC. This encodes CASSLSNSYNEQFF. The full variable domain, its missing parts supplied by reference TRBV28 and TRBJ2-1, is DVKVTQSSRYLVKRTGEKVFLECVQDMDHENMFWYRQDPGLGLRLIYFSYDVKMKEKGDIPEGYSVSREKKERFSLILESASTNQTSMYLCASSLSNSYNEQFFGPGTRLTVL.